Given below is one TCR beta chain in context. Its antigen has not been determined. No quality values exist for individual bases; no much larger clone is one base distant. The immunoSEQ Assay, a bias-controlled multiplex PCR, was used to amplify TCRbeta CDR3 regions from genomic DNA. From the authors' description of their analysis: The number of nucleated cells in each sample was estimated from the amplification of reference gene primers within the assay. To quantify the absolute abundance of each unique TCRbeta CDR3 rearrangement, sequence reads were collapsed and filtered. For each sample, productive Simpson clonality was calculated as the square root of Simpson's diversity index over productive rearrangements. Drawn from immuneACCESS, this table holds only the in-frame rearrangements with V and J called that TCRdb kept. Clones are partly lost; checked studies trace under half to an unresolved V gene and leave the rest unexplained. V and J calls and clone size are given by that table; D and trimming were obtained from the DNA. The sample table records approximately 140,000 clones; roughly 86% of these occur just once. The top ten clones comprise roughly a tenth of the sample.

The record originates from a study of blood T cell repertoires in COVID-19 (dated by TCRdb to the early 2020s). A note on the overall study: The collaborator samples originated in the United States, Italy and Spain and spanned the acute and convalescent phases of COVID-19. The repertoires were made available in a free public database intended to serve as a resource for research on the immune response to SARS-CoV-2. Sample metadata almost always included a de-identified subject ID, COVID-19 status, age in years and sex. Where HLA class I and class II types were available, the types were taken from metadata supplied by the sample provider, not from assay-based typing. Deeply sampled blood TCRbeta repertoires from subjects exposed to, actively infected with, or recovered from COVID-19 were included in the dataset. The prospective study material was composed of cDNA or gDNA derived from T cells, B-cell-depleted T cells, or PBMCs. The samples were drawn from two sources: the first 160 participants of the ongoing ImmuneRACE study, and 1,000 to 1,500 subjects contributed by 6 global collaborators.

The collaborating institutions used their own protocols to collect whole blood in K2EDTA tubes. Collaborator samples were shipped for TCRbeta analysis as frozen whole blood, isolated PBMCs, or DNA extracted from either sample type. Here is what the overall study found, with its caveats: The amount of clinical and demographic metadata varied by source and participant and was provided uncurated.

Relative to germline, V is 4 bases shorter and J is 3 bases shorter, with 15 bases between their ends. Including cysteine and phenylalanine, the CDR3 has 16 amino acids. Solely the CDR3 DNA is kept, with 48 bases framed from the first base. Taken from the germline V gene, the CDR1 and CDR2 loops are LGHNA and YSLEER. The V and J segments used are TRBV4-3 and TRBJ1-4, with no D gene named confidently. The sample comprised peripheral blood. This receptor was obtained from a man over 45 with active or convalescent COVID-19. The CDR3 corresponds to CASSPDRGIANEKLFF. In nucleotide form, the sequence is TGCGCCAGCAGCCCCGACCGCGGGATTGCTAATGAAAAACTGTTTTTT.